These 27 T cell receptor beta chains came from one sample sequenced in a study of blood T cell repertoires in COVID-19. TCRdb's table, derived via immunoSEQ multiplex PCR, lists solely in-frame clones and lacks some. The sample carries roughly 61,000 clones, around 66% recorded once. The sequenced sample consisted of PBMCs or T cells enriched from blood (not recorded which). These receptors were obtained from a woman aged 55-69 years who had been exposed to COVID-19.

The chain couples TRBV19 to TRBJ1-1, with D maybe TRBD1 (5 bases). V lost 7 bases to trimming and J lost 0 bases, with 18 bases between them. The CDR3 has 16 residues. CDR1 LNHDA and CDR2 SQIVND come from the germline V gene (reference sequence). This CDR3 reads CASNRGGVKVNTEAFF. The CDR3 DNA reads TGTGCCAGTAATAGGGGAGGGGTGAAGGTGAACACTGAAGCTTTCTTT.

The J gene is TRBJ1-6, the V gene TRBV7-2; no clear D gene. CDR3 size: 13 residues. V lost 5 bases and J 8 bases, leaving 10 bases between the germline ends. Germline CDR1 and CDR2: SGHTA and FQGNSA. CDR3 loop: CASSIYSDSPLHF. The CDR3, as DNA: TGTGCCAGCAGCATTTATTCGGATTCACCCCTCCACTTT.

The J gene is TRBJ1-4, the V gene TRBV4-1; D is unclear. V was clipped by 2 bases and J by 5 bases, with 12 bases between them. The CDR3 runs 15 residues. Germline V CDR1 and CDR2: MGHRA, YSYEKL. In DNA, the CDR3 is TGCGCCAGCAGCCAAATTGCGGGGAAGAATGAAAAACTGTTTTTT. Its protein product is CASSQIAGKNEKLFF.

The genes are TRBV7-8 and TRBJ2-1; 7 bases are shared with TRBD1. This CDR3 is 14 amino acids long. V dropped 4 bases and J dropped 5; count of bases not matched to a gene: 5. The germline gives CDR1 SGHVS, CDR2 FQNEAQ. CDR3 DNA sequence: TGTGCCAGCAGCTACCGGGACAGTAACAATGAGCAGTTCTTC. Protein product: CASSYRDSNNEQFF.

The chain is built from TRBV5-4 and TRBJ2-5; D may be TRBD2 (5 bases). Germline assignment: CDR1 SGHNT and CDR2 YYREEE (reference sequence). CDR3 length equals 12 residues. Trimming pared 4 bases from V and 5 bases from J, leaving 9 bases between. The CDR3 is CASSPSSETQYF. Here the CDR3 DNA reads TGTGCCAGCAGCCCTAGCTCGGAGACCCAGTACTTC. Looking up the rest from reference TRBV5-4 and TRBJ2-5 gives the full variable domain: ETGVTQSPTHLIKTRGQQVTLRCSSQSGHNTVSWYQQALGQGPQFIFQYYREEENGRGNFPPRFSGLQFPNYSSELNVNALELDDSALYLCASSPSSETQYFGPGTRLLVL.

This chain uses TRBV24-1 with TRBJ1-4, with a tentative D call TRBD1 (5 bases). CDR3 length: 12 amino acids. CDR1 and CDR2 (germline): KGHDR, SFDVKD. The germline V and J ends were trimmed by 3 bases and 10 bases, with 8 bases remaining between them. DNA of the CDR3: TGTGCCACCAGTGATCCAGGGCTAAAACTGTTTTTT. Protein sequence: CATSDPGLKLFF.

This clone was found a few times. V is TRBV7-9 and J is TRBJ1-1; D possibly corresponds to TRBD1 (5 bases). Germline CDR1 and CDR2: SEHNR and FQNEAQ (reference sequence). V lost 4 bases to trimming and J lost 7 bases, with 10 bases between them. The CDR3 has 12 amino acids. DNA of the CDR3: TGTGCCAGCAGCTCCTGGGGGGGTGAAGCTTTCTTT. Its protein is CASSSWGGEAFF. Filled out from reference TRBV7-9 and TRBJ1-1, the complete variable domain reads DTGVSQNPRHKITKRGQNVTFRCDPISEHNRLYWYRQTLGQGPEFLTYFQNEAQLEKSRLLSDRFSAERPKGSFSTLEIQRTEQGDSAMYLCASSSWGGEAFFGQGTRLTVV.

This clone turned up a few times. This chain joins TRBV24-1 and TRBJ1-1; TRBD1 matches 11 bases. The CDR3 consists of 14 residues. Trimming removed 8 bases from V and 5 bases from J; junction bases left unmatched: 6. Germline V lookup: CDR1 KGHDR, CDR2 SFDVKD. The CDR3 DNA reads TGTGCCACCACGGGACAGGGGGTAGGGACTGAAGCTTTCTTT. As protein: CATTGQGVGTEAFF.

V and J are TRBV6-4 and TRBJ1-5; 10 bases fit TRBD1. The CDR3 consists of 15 residues. V lost 5 bases, J lost 5 bases, and 6 bases stayed unmatched. Germline V CDR1 and CDR2: MRHNA, SNTAGT. CDR3 coding DNA: TGTGCCAGCAGTCAGACAGGGGGCTCTGATCAGCCCCAGCATTTT. This gives the protein CASSQTGGSDQPQHF.

The chain links TRBV5-5 to TRBJ2-7; maybe TRBD1 (5 bases). The CDR3 totals 12 residues. The germline V and J ends were trimmed by 4 bases and 5 bases, with 10 bases remaining between them. Germline CDR1 reads SGHKS; CDR2 reads YYEKEE (reference sequence). CDR3 amino acids: CASSPLGHEQYF. The CDR3, as DNA: TGTGCCAGCAGCCCGTTGGGGCACGAGCAGTACTTC.

The gene calls are TRBV18 and TRBJ1-2, with D possibly TRBD1 on 5 matching bases. The CDR3 contains 14 residues. Trimming pared 3 bases from V and 4 bases from J, leaving 12 bases between. Germline V gives CDR1 KGHSH, CDR2 LQKENI. Here the CDR3 DNA reads TGTGCCAGCTCACCGGTTGAAAGGGGCTATGGCTACACCTTC. Amino acid sequence: CASSPVERGYGYTF.

The rearrangement uses TRBV6-1 and TRBJ2-2; TRBD2 matches at 9 bases. Germline lookup yields CDR1 MNHNS and CDR2 SASEGT. The CDR3 extends over 16 amino acids. The trim removed 4 bases at V and 4 bases at J, leaving 7 bases unmatched. The CDR3 DNA follows: TGTGCCAGCAGTGCGGGGACTAGCAGAGCCACCGGGGAGCTGTTTTTT. It encodes CASSAGTSRATGELFF.

The chain employs TRBV3-1 (or the pseudogene TRBV3-2) and TRBJ1-5; 8 nucleotides agree with TRBD1. The CDR3 spans 14 residues. Per germline, CDR1 LGHDT and CDR2 YNNKEL (reference sequence). The trim removed 1 base at V and 5 bases at J, leaving 1 base unmatched. CDR3 nucleotide sequence: TGTGCCAGCAGCCAAGCGGACAGGGATCAGCCCCAGCATTTT. Its protein product is CASSQADRDQPQHF.

This clone has only a few counts. The chain carries TRBV5-6 and TRBJ1-6; tentative D call: TRBD1 (5 bases). The CDR3 sequence is 16 residues long. Germline CDR1 SGHDT, CDR2 YYEEEE. V gave up 0 bases and J gave up 10 bases, with 17 bases separating them. The CDR3 region is CASSLAGAGFDSPLHF. The CDR3 bases are TGTGCCAGCAGCTTGGCCGGAGCAGGGTTTGACTCACCCCTCCACTTT. The full variable domain, completed using reference TRBV5-6 and TRBJ1-6, is DAGVTQSPTHLIKTRGQQVTLRCSPKSGHDTVSWYQQALGQGPQFIFQYYEEEERQRGNFPDRFSGHQFPNYSSELNVNALLLGDSALYLCASSLAGAGFDSPLHFGNGTRLTVT.

CDR3 region: CASSQDGKENIQYF. DNA of the CDR3: TGTGCCAGCAGCCAAGACGGGAAGGAAAACATTCAGTACTTC. The J gene is TRBJ2-4, the V gene TRBV4-2; TRBD2 might be the D (5 bases). The V end was cut by 0 bases, the J end by 5 bases, with 8 bases between. The CDR3 loop spans 14 amino acids. Germline CDR1 LGHNA, CDR2 YNFKEQ.

The rearrangement joins TRBV2 to TRBJ2-3, with D perhaps matching TRBD2 (6 bases). CDR3 length: 13 residues. V lost 5 bases, J lost 9 bases, and 15 bases lay in between. The germline CDR1 and CDR2 sequences are SNHLY and FYNNEI. CDR3: CASSTEEGITQYF. The CDR3 DNA sequence: TGTGCCAGCAGTACCGAGGAGGGGATAACGCAGTATTTT.

This chain links TRBV27 with TRBJ2-7, with 8 bases matching TRBD2. Germline CDR1 is MNHEY and CDR2 is SMNVEV (reference sequence). The V segment lost 3 bases and the J segment 6 bases; nucleotides outside the gene matches: 7. There are 14 residues in the CDR3. In DNA form, the CDR3 reads TGTGCCAGCAGTTTCCCCGGGACTAGTACCGAGCAGTACTTC. Translation: CASSFPGTSTEQYF.

V and J are TRBV20-1 and TRBJ2-1; 11 bases align to TRBD2. Germline loops: CDR1 DFQATT, CDR2 SNEGSKA (reference sequence). The CDR3 is 13 residues long. The J segment lost 12 bases and the V segment lost 3 bases, leaving 7 bases of the junction unmatched. CDR3: CSASFSGRASQFF. The CDR3 nucleotides read TGCAGTGCTAGTTTTAGCGGGAGGGCTTCGCAGTTCTTC.

This chain connects TRBV5-1 to TRBJ2-4; maybe TRBD2 (5 bases). The CDR3 is made up of 13 amino acids. V shed 4 bases and J shed 9 bases, with 14 bases lying between them. The germline CDR1 and CDR2 sequences are SGHRS and YFSETQ. Here the CDR3 DNA reads TGCGCCAGCAGCCGGACGGCGGGCGCCATTCAGTACTTC. It yields the protein CASSRTAGAIQYF.

This clone was detected only once. The V call is TRBV5-1, the J call TRBJ2-2; 12 nucleotides line up with TRBD1. The V gene's germline CDR1 is SGHRS and CDR2 YFSETQ. The V gene end was trimmed by 4 bases and the J gene end by 7 bases; junction bases not matched to a gene: 5. This CDR3 has 15 residues. This chain's CDR3 is CASSTGTGGFGELFF. The CDR3 bases are TGCGCCAGCAGCACCGGGACAGGGGGCTTCGGGGAGCTGTTTTTT.

The chain recombines TRBV4-2 with TRBJ1-5; D remains ambiguous. The germline V and J ends were trimmed by 2 bases and 9 bases, with 14 bases remaining between them. There are 14 residues in the CDR3. Germline V lookup: CDR1 LGHNA, CDR2 YNFKEQ. The chain's CDR3 is CASSQTDAGGPQHF. In DNA, the CDR3 is TGTGCCAGCAGCCAAACCGACGCCGGAGGGCCCCAGCATTTT.

This clone was seen more than once but under ten times. The chain uses TRBV28 and TRBJ1-5; TRBD1 aligns across 8 bases. Germline CDR1 reads MDHEN; CDR2 reads SYDVKM. V trimming: 4 bases; J trimming: 6 bases; junction bases outside the gene matches: 11. This CDR3 is built from 16 residues. As DNA, the CDR3 is TGTGCCAGCAGTTCTCGCAGGGGGCAAGTAGGTCAGCCCCAGCATTTT. Translation gives CASSSRRGQVGQPQHF.

This clone was counted once. The rearrangement joins TRBV19 to TRBJ2-2; 7 positions agree with TRBD1. V trimming: 6 bases; J trimming: 6 bases; junction bases outside the gene matches: 1. Germline loops: CDR1 LNHDA, CDR2 SQIVND (reference sequence). The CDR3 is made up of 12 amino acids. The CDR3 is CASRTGPGELFF. The CDR3 region has the DNA TGTGCCAGTAGGACAGGGCCCGGGGAGCTGTTTTTT.

This clone was picked up one time. The chain couples TRBV21-1 to TRBJ1-6. TRBV21-1 is a listed pseudogene. This CDR3 is built from 15 residues. In DNA form, the CDR3 reads TGTGCCAGCAGCCGTGGCGGGACTAGGGATTCACCCCTCCACTTT. Encoded protein: CASSRGGTRDSPLHF.

In its sample, this clone was seen many times. The chain recombines TRBV30 with TRBJ1-1, with D unresolved. Germline values: CDR1 GTSNPN, CDR2 SVGIG (reference sequence). This CDR3 is 13 amino acids long. Trimming pared 0 bases from V and 7 bases from J, leaving 12 bases between. This CDR3 reads CAWSVRQHNEAFF. CDR3 coding DNA: TGTGCCTGGAGTGTACGTCAACATAATGAAGCTTTCTTT.

This clone was seen once. The V gene is TRBV5-1, the J gene TRBJ1-2, with 7 bases lining up with TRBD1. Germline values: CDR1 SGHRS, CDR2 YFSETQ. The junction had 6 bases not matched to a gene; V was cut back by 4 bases and J by 0 bases. CDR3 length equals 15 residues. The CDR3 reads CASSIGTAANYGYTF. DNA of the CDR3: TGCGCCAGCAGCATAGGGACAGCAGCTAACTATGGCTACACCTTC.

This clone was detected only a few times. The V and J genes are TRBV6-5 and TRBJ1-1; 8 nucleotides align to TRBD1. Germline V lookup: CDR1 MNHEY, CDR2 SVGAGI. J gave up 7 bases and V 6 bases, and 4 bases lay outside the gene matches. This CDR3 has 12 amino acids. The CDR3 nucleotides are TGTGCCAGCAGGACAGGGGTCGGTGAAGCTTTCTTT. This codes for CASRTGVGEAFF.